The 14 T cell receptor beta chains given below trace back to one sample, sequenced in a study of molecular identifiers for immune sequencing clone quantification (dated by TCRdb to the late 2010s). The library was built by means of PCR. Reads for this sample came from a NextSeq 500. TCRdb itself trimmed the public reads at Q25 with fastp, ran MiXCR and retained productive beta chains. Records with the same CDR3 protein are collapsed into one entry carrying the most frequent genes and DNA. The sample has 490,000 or so distinct CDR3 sequences on record, approximately 25% of them singletons. Around 0.78% of the sample belongs to the ten largest clones. The sample consisted of naive CD8+ T cells from blood, with Jurkat cell RNA spiked in. Interpreted using the paper, the cell subset or site label stands for: FACS-sorted CD8+CD4-CCR7+CD45RA+ naive T cells. All receptors come from a human donor in good health. Some libraries in this study had Jurkat cell RNA spiked in.

V gene TRBV10-2 combines with J gene TRBJ2-5; TRBD2 is a possible D gene (5 bases). Trimming removed 6 bases from V and 1 base from J, with 15 bases in between. Germline V gene sequence: CDR1 WSHSY, CDR2 SAAADI. The CDR3 has 15 residues. CDR3 loop: CASSPQTMPQETQYF. The DNA for the CDR3 is TGCGCCAGCAGCCCCCAGACTATGCCCCAAGAGACCCAGTACTTC.

A note on this clonotype: A junction boundary mismatches the germline segment, possibly from a read error. The J gene is TRBJ2-2, the V gene TRBV19; 7 nucleotides align to TRBD2. There are 13 residues in the CDR3. Germline lookup yields CDR1 LNHDA and CDR2 SQIVND (reference sequence). The CDR3, as DNA: TGTGCCAGTAGTATTGGGAGGGTCGGGGAGCTGTCTTTT. Translating gives CASSIGRVGELSF.

The table lists this clonotype with many counts. This chain connects TRBV6-5 to TRBJ1-1; the D gene is possibly TRBD1 (5 bases). The germline V gene encodes CDR1 MNHEY and CDR2 SVGAGI. Trimming took 10 bases from V and 3 from J, leaving 15 bases between them. The CDR3 sequence is 13 residues long. This CDR3 reads CAIQWGLDTEAFF. The DNA for the CDR3 is TGTGCCATACAATGGGGGTTGGACACTGAAGCTTTCTTT.

The J gene is TRBJ1-1, the V gene TRBV6-6; no clear D. The V gene's germline CDR1 is MNHNY and CDR2 SVGAGI (reference sequence). CDR3 length: 12 residues. V was clipped by 0 bases and J by 9 bases, with 8 bases between them. This chain's CDR3 is CASSYSPDQAFF. DNA of the CDR3: TGTGCCAGCAGTTACTCGCCCGATCAAGCTTTCTTT.

Note on this clonotype: Possible read error: a much larger clone is one base away. V usage is TRBV29-1 and J usage is TRBJ1-1; 8 nucleotides align to TRBD1. Looked up from germline, CDR1 is SQVTM and CDR2 is ANQGSEA. The CDR3 runs to 15 residues. Written as DNA, the CDR3 is TGCGGCGTTGAGGGCCTGGACAGGGCCGGCACTGAAGCTTTCTTT. Protein product: CGVEGLDRAGTEAFF.

CDR3 residues: CASSPLADSYEQYF. CDR3 sequence (DNA): TGTGCCAGCAGCCCACTAGCGGACTCCTACGAGCAGTACTTC. The V and J genes are TRBV9 and TRBJ2-7; 8 bases match TRBD2. The trim removed 4 bases at V and 0 bases at J, leaving 3 bases unmatched. Germline V gene lookup returns CDR1 SGDLS and CDR2 YYNGEE. The CDR3 is 14 amino acids.

This clonotype was seen a few times. This rearrangement joins TRBV21-1 to TRBJ2-2; TRBD2 is the table's D call, not checked against the DNA. TRBV21-1 is reported as a pseudogene. The CDR3 sequence is 19 residues long. DNA of the CDR3: TGTGCCAGCAGCAAAGCGCGGGTAGCGGGAGGAAAAGGAACCGGGGAGCTGTTTTTT. It translates to CASSKARVAGGKGTGELFF.

This clonotype was detected ten times or more. This chain uses TRBV11-2 with TRBJ2-5; 10 positions match TRBD1. The trim removed 4 bases at V and 2 bases at J, leaving 10 bases unmatched. The CDR3 spans 17 residues. Germline values: CDR1 SGHAT, CDR2 FQNNGV. CDR3 sequence (DNA): TGTGCCAGCAGCTCCGCCGGGACAGGGGCAGGGCAAGAGACCCAGTACTTC. It codes for CASSSAGTGAGQETQYF.

This clonotype was recorded many times. V usage is TRBV9 and J usage is TRBJ2-2, with D perhaps TRBD1 or TRBD2 (5 bases each). Germline CDR1 and CDR2: SGDLS and YYNGEE. V lost 0 bases, J lost 2 bases, and 11 bases lay in between. CDR3 size: 16 residues. CDR3: CASSVGGTANTGELFF. The CDR3 nucleotides read TGTGCCAGCAGCGTAGGAGGGACGGCAAACACCGGGGAGCTGTTTTTT.

V and J are TRBV18 and TRBJ2-7, with D tentatively TRBD1 or TRBD2 (5 bases each). V was pared by 4 bases and J by 2 bases, with 18 bases between. Per the germline V gene, CDR1 is KGHSH and CDR2 is LQKENI. This CDR3 is 16 amino acids long. The CDR3 DNA follows: TGTGCCAGCTCACAAACCGGGACGTCCTCTCCCTACGAGCAGTACTTC. The encoded protein is CASSQTGTSSPYEQYF.

The gene calls are TRBV7-9 and TRBJ1-2; perhaps TRBD1 as D (6 bases). The CDR3 is 14 residues long. The germline V gene has CDR1 SEHNR and CDR2 FQNEAQ (reference sequence). Trimming left V 4 bases short and J 6 bases short, with 15 bases between. This CDR3 is CASSSPAEGDGYTF. Written as DNA, the CDR3 is TGTGCCAGCAGCTCCCCCGCGGAGGGGGATGGCTACACCTTC.

The chain links TRBV30 to TRBJ1-2; perhaps TRBD1 as D (5 bases). The germline V and J ends were trimmed by 5 bases and 4 bases, with 14 bases remaining between them. CDR1 is GTSNPN and CDR2 is SVGIG in the germline V gene (reference sequence). CDR3 length: 13 amino acids. In DNA, the CDR3 is TGTGCCTGGGTCGGGGACGGGATCTATGGCTACACCTTC. Its translation is CAWVGDGIYGYTF.

This clonotype was seen at least ten times. The CDR3 DNA reads TGCGCCAGCAGCCCATACCCCGGGGGAAGTTCTTACGAGCAGTACTTC. This sequence encodes CASSPYPGGSSYEQYF. V usage is TRBV5-1 and J usage is TRBJ2-7, with D possibly matching TRBD2 (6 bases). This CDR3 contains 16 residues. Trimming pared 4 bases from V and 4 bases from J, leaving 21 bases between. Germline V gene sequence: CDR1 SGHRS, CDR2 YFSETQ. Together with reference TRBV5-1 and TRBJ2-7, the CDR3 gives the full variable domain: KAGVTQTPRYLIKTRGQQVTLSCSPISGHRSVSWYQQTPGQGLQFLFEYFSETQRNKGNFPGRFSGRQFSNSRSEMNVSTLELGDSALYLCASSPYPGGSSYEQYFGPGTRLTVT.

This chain links TRBV27 with TRBJ2-7, with 7 bases aligning to TRBD2. The CDR3 extends over 14 amino acids. Trimming removed 5 bases from V and 5 bases from J; junction bases left unmatched: 9. CDR1 is MNHEY, CDR2 SMNVEV, per germline (reference sequence). Written as DNA, the CDR3 is TGTGCCAGCAGTGAAGTCTCCCGGGGGGACGAGCAGTACTTC. Encoded protein: CASSEVSRGDEQYF.